The next 25 T cell receptor beta chains were all read from a single sample in a study of Graves' ophthalmopathy and Graves' hyperthyroidism. From RNA, the CDR3 regions of TCR beta chains were amplified and sequenced. The first round was an RT-PCR with HTBI primers, and the second round was a multiplex PCR. TCRdb re-analysed the multiplex PCR reads in MiXCR, keeping a single row per CDR3 protein. The repertoire has hundreds of thousands of distinct CDR3 sequences, 20% to 25% of them found once; the top ten carry 3%. The sample comprised peripheral blood. The receptors shown here come from a woman under 30 with stable Graves' hyperthyroidism.

The chain joins TRBV3-1 to TRBJ1-2; weak D call: TRBD1 (5 bases). V was clipped by 4 bases and J by 12 bases, with 18 bases between them. The germline V gene has CDR1 LGHDT and CDR2 YNNKEL (reference sequence). This CDR3 spans 13 amino acids. The CDR3 loop is CASSRSGGEEHTF. The CDR3 DNA sequence: TGTGCCAGCAGCCGCTCTGGAGGGGAAGAGCACACCTTC.

This clonotype was picked up many times. The chain joins TRBV12-3 or TRBV12-4 to TRBJ1-3, with D hard to call. Trimming removed 6 bases from V and 8 bases from J, with 17 bases in between. The CDR3 is 14 residues long. This CDR3 reads CASRLNVQAYTIYF. The CDR3 DNA is TGTGCCAGCAGATTGAATGTTCAGGCGTACACCATATATTTT.

This clonotype has ten or more counts. The rearrangement links TRBV12-3 or TRBV12-4 to TRBJ1-1; a weak D match, TRBD1 (5 bases). V lost 3 bases and J 8 bases, leaving 7 bases between the germline ends. The CDR3 runs to 11 residues. The CDR3 here is CASSFSGEAFF. DNA of the CDR3: TGTGCCAGCAGTTTTTCAGGGGAAGCTTTCTTT.

This chain connects TRBV12-3 or TRBV12-4 to TRBJ1-1, with 8 bases matching TRBD1. J was trimmed by 8 bases and V by 9 bases; bases with no gene match: 5. The CDR3 is 11 amino acids. This chain's CDR3 is CASHWTGEAFF. CDR3 bases: TGTGCCAGTCATTGGACAGGGGAAGCTTTCTTT.

Remarks on this clonotype: Just one base apart from a much larger clone, this may be a read error. This chain links TRBV10-3 with TRBJ1-6, with no clear D. The germline gives CDR1 ENHRY, CDR2 SYGVKD. This CDR3 is built from 13 residues. V was shortened by 10 bases and J by 10 bases, with 17 bases between the two germline ends. CDR3 coding DNA: TGTGCCACATCCCGGGCGGAAGACTCACCCCTCCACTTT. It codes for CATSRAEDSPLHF.

Many counts were recorded for this clonotype. This rearrangement joins TRBV7-2 to TRBJ1-2, with a weak D call TRBD1 (6 bases). There are 17 residues in the CDR3. Germline values: CDR1 SGHTA, CDR2 FQGNSA. V was shortened by 5 bases and J by 3 bases, with 22 bases between the two germline ends. The CDR3: CASSQRSSTGQDYGYTF. CDR3 nucleotides: TGTGCCAGCAGCCAGCGATCGTCCACAGGGCAGGACTATGGCTACACCTTC. Combining the CDR3 with reference TRBV7-2 and TRBJ1-2 gives the whole variable domain GAGVSQSPSNKVTEKGKDVELRCDPISGHTALYWYRQSLGQGLEFLIYFQGNSAPDKSGLPSDRFSAERTGGSVSTLTIQRTQQEDSAVYLCASSQRSSTGQDYGYTFGSGTRLTVV.

V usage is TRBV5-1 and J usage is TRBJ2-5; D call uncertain. Germline V lookup: CDR1 SGHRS, CDR2 YFSETQ. The CDR3 consists of 14 residues. V was cut by 0 bases and J by 5 bases, with 11 bases left in between. The CDR3, as DNA: TGCGCCAGCAGCTTGGATGGTCTGAGGGAGACCCAGTACTTC. It yields the protein CASSLDGLRETQYF.

This clonotype was seen at least ten times. The chain has TRBV29-1 and TRBJ1-3; D might be TRBD1 (6 bases). Trimming cost V 1 base and J 4 bases, with 8 bases left between them. The CDR3 runs 13 residues. Germline V CDR1 and CDR2: SQVTM, ANQGSEA. In DNA, the CDR3 is TGCAGCGTTGAAGTTACAGGGGGAAACACCATATATTTT. It codes for CSVEVTGGNTIYF.

This clonotype was counted ten times or more. One end of the junction varies from germline; a read error may be responsible. The chain employs TRBV2 and TRBJ2-4; 8 nucleotides match TRBD1. The CDR3 is 15 amino acids. Germline lookup yields CDR1 SNHLY and CDR2 FYNNEI. CDR3 in amino acids: CASRPGTGGRNIKYF. CDR3 nucleotide sequence: TGTGCCAGCAGACCCGGGACAGGAGGACGAAACATTAAGTACTTC. The complete variable domain, with remaining parts taken from reference TRBV2 and TRBJ2-4, reads EPEVTQTPSHQVTQMGQEVILRCVPISNHLYFYWYRQILGQKVEFLVSFYNNEISEKSEIFDDQFSVERPDGSNFTLKIRSTKLEDSAMYFCASRPGTGGRNIKYFGAGTRLSVL.

The chain couples TRBV7-2 to TRBJ2-7; D uncertain. Germline CDR1 is SGHTA and CDR2 is FQGNSA. With 5 bases removed from V and 3 bases from J, the gap between germline ends came to 14 bases. The CDR3 sequence is 14 residues long. CDR3 region: CASSRYSSSYEQYF. The DNA for the CDR3 is TGTGCCAGCAGCCGGTACAGTAGCAGCTACGAGCAGTACTTC.

J is TRBJ2-7 and V is TRBV28, with TRBD2 identical over 13 bases. V was pared by 5 bases and J by 3 bases, with 7 bases of the junction left unmatched. CDR1 and CDR2 from the germline V gene are MDHEN and SYDVKM. CDR3 size: 16 residues. The CDR3 here is CASSHGLAGDFYEQYF. The CDR3 region has the DNA TGTGCCAGCAGTCATGGACTAGCGGGAGATTTCTACGAGCAGTACTTC.

This clonotype appeared a single time. The V call is TRBV6-1, the J call TRBJ2-5; 10 bases match TRBD2. CDR1 and CDR2 from the germline V gene are MNHNS and SASEGT. The CDR3 runs to 14 residues. Unmatched junction bases numbered 5, after V lost 7 bases and J lost 3 bases. CDR3 amino acids: CASKTSGTKETQYF. The CDR3, as DNA: TGTGCCAGCAAAACTAGCGGGACCAAAGAGACCCAGTACTTC.

There are many counts of this clonotype. V usage is TRBV18 and J usage is TRBJ2-7, with a weak D call TRBD1 (6 bases). This CDR3 has 14 residues. V was shortened by 4 bases and J by 3 bases, with 13 bases between the two germline ends. The V gene's germline CDR1 is KGHSH and CDR2 LQKENI. CDR3 sequence (DNA): TGTGCCAGCTCACAAGAACAGGGAAACTACGAGCAGTACTTC. This translates into CASSQEQGNYEQYF.

The rearrangement links TRBV27 to TRBJ2-5; D not resolved. This CDR3 comprises 14 residues. Per germline, CDR1 MNHEY and CDR2 SMNVEV (reference sequence). V lost 3 bases to trimming and J lost 5 bases, with 13 bases between them. The CDR3 DNA is TGTGCCAGCAGTTTCCTCCCGCGCCAGGAGACCCAGTACTTC. It translates to CASSFLPRQETQYF.

This clonotype occurred many times. The V call is TRBV2, the J call TRBJ1-2; D is unresolved. Between the trimmed V and J ends, which lost 1 base and 5 bases, there was a span of 29 bases. CDR3 length: 20 residues. The germline V gene has CDR1 SNHLY and CDR2 FYNNEI. CDR3 amino acids: CASSEVGGPAIGVGYYGYTF. The CDR3 DNA follows: TGTGCCAGCAGTGAAGTTGGAGGACCCGCGATAGGTGTGGGCTATTATGGCTACACCTTC.

This clonotype was observed at least ten times. This chain joins TRBV29-1 and TRBJ1-1; D not certain. CDR3 size: 10 residues. Looked up from germline, CDR1 is SQVTM and CDR2 is ANQGSEA. V was clipped by 5 bases and J by 5 bases, with 6 bases between them. CDR3 DNA sequence: TGCAGCGTTTATTCAACTGAAGCTTTCTTT. Translating gives CSVYSTEAFF.

V gene TRBV6-1 combines with J gene TRBJ2-5; 7 nucleotides align to TRBD1. CDR1 MNHNS and CDR2 SASEGT come from the germline V gene. Trimming cost V 5 bases and J 5 bases; bases outside gene matches: 11. The CDR3 has 15 amino acids. The CDR3 reads CASSTTGSRWETQYF. The CDR3 DNA reads TGTGCCAGCAGTACGACAGGGTCTCGCTGGGAGACCCAGTACTTC.

This sequence joins TRBV12-3 or TRBV12-4 and TRBJ2-7; 13 bases are shared with TRBD2. J gave up 1 base and V 0 bases, and 3 bases lay outside the gene matches. The CDR3 extends over 17 amino acids. DNA for the CDR3: TGTGCCAGCAGTTTAGCGACTAGCGGGGGGTTATCCTACGAGCAGTACTTC. This translates into CASSLATSGGLSYEQYF.

The table lists this clonotype with many counts. The V gene is TRBV7-3, the J gene TRBJ2-7; D is perhaps TRBD2 (6 bases). V was pared by 5 bases and J by 2 bases, with 28 bases between. Germline lookup yields CDR1 SGHTA and CDR2 FQGTGA. The CDR3 is 19 residues long. CDR3 in amino acids: CASSKLRTTSGLGTYEQYF. CDR3 bases: TGTGCCAGCAGCAAGTTACGGACTACCTCAGGCTTAGGGACCTACGAGCAGTACTTC.

The CDR3 spells CASSLEGGNTGELFF. CDR3 coding DNA: TGTGCCAGCAGTTTAGAAGGGGGGAACACCGGGGAGCTGTTTTTT. This chain joins TRBV12-3 or TRBV12-4 and TRBJ2-2, with D possibly TRBD1 on 6 matching bases. This CDR3 comprises 15 residues. V was cut by 1 base and J by 1 base, with 7 bases left in between.

The chain couples TRBV28 to TRBJ2-5, with 8 bases matching TRBD2. J lost 5 bases, V lost 10 bases, and 9 bases had no gene match. The CDR3 runs to 13 residues. Per the germline V gene, CDR1 is MDHEN and CDR2 is SYDVKM. Here the CDR3 DNA reads TGTGCCACCTCCGGGGGGGGTCTTGAGACCCAGTACTTC. Translated: CATSGGGLETQYF.

This clonotype showed up many times. The chain is built from TRBV19 and TRBJ2-7; perhaps TRBD2 as D (6 bases). CDR1 LNHDA and CDR2 SQIVND come from the germline V gene (reference sequence). V gave up 5 bases and J gave up 3 bases, with 11 bases separating them. CDR3 length: 13 residues. CDR3: CASSRTKGYEQYF. As DNA, the CDR3 is TGTGCCAGTAGTCGGACTAAGGGCTACGAGCAGTACTTC.

This clonotype came up a few times. In nucleotides, the CDR3 is TGTGCCAGCATCAACCGAGGGACCACCACTGGGGCCAACGTCCTGACTTTC. This encodes CASINRGTTTGANVLTF. This rearrangement joins TRBV11-2 to TRBJ2-6; D tentatively fits TRBD1 or TRBD2 (5 bases each). V shed 7 bases and J shed 2 bases, with 18 bases lying between them. Per the germline V gene, CDR1 is SGHAT and CDR2 is FQNNGV. CDR3 length: 17 residues.

This clonotype has at least ten counts. The chain joins TRBV11-2 to TRBJ2-7; D is possibly TRBD1 (6 bases). The ends were cut back, 6 bases at V and 3 bases at J, with 18 bases in the middle. This CDR3 is built from 15 residues. The germline V gene has CDR1 SGHAT and CDR2 FQNNGV. The CDR3 spells CASRHTTGKGYEQYF. CDR3 bases: TGTGCCAGCAGGCATACCACAGGGAAGGGCTACGAGCAGTACTTC.

This clonotype was counted ten times or more. The rearrangement joins TRBV28 to TRBJ2-5; 9 bases line up with TRBD2. CDR1 MDHEN and CDR2 SYDVKM come from the germline V gene. The CDR3 totals 14 residues. Unmatched junction bases numbered 5, after V lost 7 bases and J lost 2 bases. CDR3 DNA: TGTGCCAGCAAGGGACTAGCACTTCAAGAGACCCAGTACTTC. It encodes CASKGLALQETQYF.